This entry concerns a single TCR beta chain. As yet, its antigen is unknown. The validation cohort, a group of 120 subjects, included the donors and was separate from the roughly 620-subject first cohort. TCRdb's copy holds only in-frame clones and misses some; the assay was immunoSEQ multiplex PCR. The sample consists of some 90,000 clones, 96% of them appearing once. The CDR3 spans 12 residues. From germline, CDR1 is LGHNA and CDR2 YSLEER. Trimming took off 1 base at V and 6 bases at J, with 6 bases between the two ends. This specimen comes from a study of cytomegalovirus exposure and HLA in healthy donors. Findings and limits, study-wide: A later analysis found first-cohort TCR clusters tended to co-occur in the 110 or so validation repertoires. Associated with cytomegalovirus, according to the listing, were 150 to 200 TCR beta chains.

Material: PBMCs. This TCR was recovered from a man in his late teens or twenties in good health and CMV-seronegative. V gene TRBV4-3 combines with J gene TRBJ1-1; possible D gene TRBD1, 5 bases. The CDR3 DNA reads as TGCGCCAGCAGCCAAGGGGGGGCTGAAGCTTTCTTT. Translating gives CASSQGGAEAFF.